Shown below are 22 T cell receptor beta chains from a single sample sequenced in a study of CD8+ T cells in alopecia areata. Investigators isolated RNA and reverse transcribed it into cDNA to act as the sequencing template. Only in-frame clones appear in the TCRdb table, and some are missing; sequencing was by immunoSEQ multiplex PCR. Altogether approximately 210,000 clones are present, approximately 47% being singletons, with the ten largest covering 2.6%. Treatment given: oral pan-JAK inhibitor, 5-10 mg twice daily. The sample here was CD4+ T cells sorted from blood, taken between weeks 36 and 40, from a patient treated with tofacitinib. The receptors here all came from a human donor with alopecia areata.

The J gene is TRBJ2-7, the V gene TRBV28; D possibly corresponds to TRBD1 (6 bases). CDR1 is MDHEN, CDR2 SYDVKM, per germline. Trimming cost V 6 bases and J 3 bases, with 15 bases left between them. The CDR3 extends over 14 amino acids. The CDR3 region is CASSTSRQVYEQYF. CDR3 nucleotide sequence: TGTGCCAGCAGCACCTCTCGACAGGTCTACGAGCAGTACTTC.

On this clone itself: The sample has other DNA sequences that encode this CDR3 too. The rearrangement links TRBV29-1 to TRBJ2-7; weak D call: TRBD2 (5 bases). This CDR3 has 11 amino acids. CDR1 is SQVTM and CDR2 is ANQGSEA in the germline V gene. The V and J ends lost 6 bases and 3 bases respectively, with 9 bases between them. CDR3 sequence reads: CSVGNSYEQYF. The CDR3 DNA follows: TGCAGCGTCGGGAACAGCTACGAGCAGTACTTC.

This clone has just a few counts. This chain connects TRBV6-5 to TRBJ1-1; no reliable D call. The V gene lost 8 bases and the J gene lost 1 base, with 8 bases spanning the gap. The CDR3 sequence is 12 residues long. CDR1 is MNHEY and CDR2 is SVGAGI in the germline V gene. The CDR3 nucleotides are TGTGCCAGCGGTGTGGGGAACACTGAAGCTTTCTTT. Its protein product is CASGVGNTEAFF.

This sequence joins TRBV9 and TRBJ2-7; perhaps TRBD1 as D (5 bases). V dropped 0 bases and J dropped 0 bases, with 10 bases sitting between them. CDR3 length: 15 residues. Germline loops: CDR1 SGDLS, CDR2 YYNGEE. CDR3 protein: CASSVAGYNSYEQYF. The CDR3 DNA reads as TGTGCCAGCAGCGTAGCAGGGTACAACTCCTACGAGCAGTACTTC. The full variable domain, with the rest looked up from reference TRBV9 and TRBJ2-7, is DSGVTQTPKHLITATGQRVTLRCSPRSGDLSVYWYQQSLDQGLQFLIQYYNGEERAKGNILERFSAQQFPDLHSELNLSSLELGDSALYFCASSVAGYNSYEQYFGPGTRLTVT.

The V call is TRBV2, the J call TRBJ2-1; D is uncertain. Trimming pared 4 bases from V and 6 bases from J, leaving 10 bases between. The CDR3 is 13 amino acids. Germline CDR1 and CDR2: SNHLY and FYNNEI. The CDR3 sequence: CASSVLYVNEQFF. CDR3 nucleotide sequence: TGTGCCAGCAGTGTCCTCTATGTCAATGAGCAGTTCTTC.

V usage is TRBV11-2 and J usage is TRBJ2-7, with 10 bases fitting TRBD1. J lost 2 bases, V lost 6 bases, and 10 bases had no gene match. This CDR3 has 16 residues. CDR1 and CDR2 (germline): SGHAT, FQNNGV. CDR3 protein: CASRSWGTGDPYEQYF. CDR3 nucleotide sequence: TGTGCCAGCAGGTCATGGGGGACAGGGGACCCCTACGAGCAGTACTTC.

This clone was found a few times. This chain uses TRBV30 with TRBJ2-3; D possibly matches TRBD1 or TRBD2 (5 bases each). In germline, CDR1 is GTSNPN, CDR2 SVGIG (reference sequence). This CDR3 is built from 11 residues. V lost 0 bases and J lost 9, with 7 bases in between. The CDR3 sequence is CAWSVGETQYF. The CDR3 coding sequence is TGTGCCTGGAGTGTAGGGGAGACGCAGTATTTT. The full variable domain, its missing parts supplied by reference TRBV30 and TRBJ2-3, is SQTIHQWPATLVQPVGSPLSLECTVEGTSNPNLYWYRQAAGRGLQLLFYSVGIGQISSEVPQNLSASRPQDRQFILSSKKLLLSDSGFYLCAWSVGETQYFGPGTRLTVL.

This clone was counted a single time. V and J are TRBV30 and TRBJ1-5; 10 bases line up with TRBD1. Germline V lookup: CDR1 GTSNPN, CDR2 SVGIG (reference sequence). The CDR3 spans 13 residues. V gave up 5 bases and J gave up 4 bases; unmatched junction bases: 2. The CDR3 sequence: CAWGTGENQPQHF. The CDR3 DNA reads TGTGCCTGGGGGACAGGGGAGAATCAGCCCCAGCATTTT.

This clone turned up a few times. The chain combines TRBV2 with TRBJ1-2, with 9 positions matching TRBD1. The CDR3 has 15 residues. Germline V gene lookup returns CDR1 SNHLY and CDR2 FYNNEI. V was clipped by 6 bases and J by 7 bases; unmatched bases: 12. The CDR3 DNA follows: TGTGCCAGCAGCGGGGTCCCGGGACAGGGCGTTGGCTACACCTTC. Translating it yields CASSGVPGQGVGYTF.

This clone occurred once. The genes are TRBV7-2 and TRBJ2-5; possibly TRBD2 for D (5 bases). Germline values: CDR1 SGHTA, CDR2 FQGNSA. CDR3 length: 12 residues. The V and J ends lost 5 bases and 4 bases respectively, with 8 bases between them. The DNA for the CDR3 is TGTGCCAGCAGCCAAGGAGGAGAGACCCAGTACTTC. As protein: CASSQGGETQYF. The whole variable domain, remainder taken from reference TRBV7-2 and TRBJ2-5, is GAGVSQSPSNKVTEKGKDVELRCDPISGHTALYWYRQSLGQGLEFLIYFQGNSAPDKSGLPSDRFSAERTGGSVSTLTIQRTQQEDSAVYLCASSQGGETQYFGPGTRLLVL.

The J gene is TRBJ2-3, the V gene TRBV9; D is possibly TRBD2 (5 bases). Germline assignment: CDR1 SGDLS and CDR2 YYNGEE. V gave up 6 bases and J gave up 8 bases, with 10 bases separating them. This CDR3 has 11 amino acids. For the CDR3, the DNA is TGTGCCAGCACCTCCGGAGGTACGCAGTATTTT. Amino acids: CASTSGGTQYF.

This clone was counted a few times. V gene TRBV28 combines with J gene TRBJ2-7; D might be TRBD1 (6 bases). The CDR3 covers 15 residues. Per the germline V gene, CDR1 is MDHEN and CDR2 is SYDVKM. Trimming pared 7 bases from V and 3 bases from J, leaving 19 bases between. The CDR3 reads CASTISPRGNYEQYF. As DNA, the CDR3 is TGTGCCAGCACCATTTCCCCCAGGGGAAACTACGAGCAGTACTTC.

Worth noting for this clone: This specimen includes other DNA sequences encoding the same CDR3. The chain couples TRBV29-1 to TRBJ2-5; a possible D gene is TRBD1 (5 bases). Germline V CDR1 and CDR2: SQVTM, ANQGSEA. V was shortened by 4 bases and J by 1 base, with 7 bases between the two germline ends. This CDR3 contains 12 residues. CDR3 in amino acids: CSVGQIQETQYF. CDR3 DNA: TGCAGCGTTGGACAGATCCAAGAGACCCAGTACTTC.

This clone appeared a few times. This sequence joins TRBV10-3 and TRBJ1-1; D is unresolved. Germline CDR1 and CDR2: ENHRY and SYGVKD. Between the trimmed V and J ends, which lost 5 bases and 4 bases, there was a span of 8 bases. CDR3 length: 12 amino acids. CDR3 region: CAISPAGTEAFF. The DNA of the CDR3 is TGTGCCATCAGTCCAGCGGGCACTGAAGCTTTCTTT.

This clone was observed a few times. The chain carries TRBV5-1 and TRBJ2-3; D unresolved. Per germline, CDR1 SGHRS and CDR2 YFSETQ. V lost 0 bases and J lost 0, with 11 bases in between. The CDR3 runs to 16 residues. CDR3 protein: CASSLDRRSSTDTQYF. CDR3 bases: TGCGCCAGCAGCTTGGATCGGCGATCTAGCACAGATACGCAGTATTTT.

This chain links TRBV29-1 with TRBJ1-2; 7 bases are a match to TRBD1. Germline CDR1 is SQVTM and CDR2 is ANQGSEA. This CDR3 is built from 12 residues. V shed 7 bases, J shed 5 bases, and the junction held 7 bases outside the gene matches. The CDR3 sequence is CSGGGAQYGYTF. Here the CDR3 DNA reads TGCAGCGGAGGGGGCGCCCAATATGGCTACACCTTC. The complete variable domain, with remaining parts taken from reference TRBV29-1 and TRBJ1-2, reads SAVISQKPSRDICQRGTSLTIQCQVDSQVTMMFWYRQQPGQSLTLIATANQGSEATYESGFVIDKFPISRPNLTFSTLTVSNMSPEDSSIYLCSGGGAQYGYTFGSGTRLTVV.

The chain is built from TRBV7-2 and TRBJ2-1, with D perhaps matching TRBD2 (6 bases). This CDR3 comprises 16 residues. The germline V gene encodes CDR1 SGHTA and CDR2 FQGNSA. The germline V and J ends were trimmed by 1 base and 5 bases, with 15 bases remaining between them. For the CDR3, the DNA is TGTGCCAGCAGCTTAGTTTCGGGAGAACCCCACAATGAGCAGTTCTTC. Protein: CASSLVSGEPHNEQFF.

This chain connects TRBV19 to TRBJ2-1; 8 bases align to TRBD2. The CDR3 is 15 amino acids. The germline V gene encodes CDR1 LNHDA and CDR2 SQIVND (reference sequence). Trimming cost V 3 bases and J 4 bases; bases outside gene matches: 5. CDR3 in DNA: TGTGCCAGTAGTATTTCAGCGGGGGTTTACAATGAGCAGTTCTTC. It is translated as CASSISAGVYNEQFF.

This clone was picked up a small number of times. The V call is TRBV7-9, the J call TRBJ2-7; the match to TRBD2 covers 14 bases. After removal of 5 bases from V and 2 bases from J, the junction contained 2 bases not matched to a gene. The germline gives CDR1 SEHNR, CDR2 FQNEAQ (reference sequence). CDR3 length equals 15 residues. The CDR3 DNA is TGTGCCAGCAGCCAGACTAGCGGGAGGGCCTACGAGCAGTACTTC. Its protein is CASSQTSGRAYEQYF.

The genes are TRBV6-5 and TRBJ2-5; the D is unclear. Germline CDR1 reads MNHEY; CDR2 reads SVGAGI. The germline V and J ends were trimmed by 0 bases and 5 bases, with 13 bases remaining between them. The CDR3 spans 15 residues. CDR3 sequence (DNA): TGTGCCAGCAGTTACTCAGGTCCCTCAGGCGAGACCCAGTACTTC. It yields the protein CASSYSGPSGETQYF.

The genes are TRBV4-1 and TRBJ2-3; TRBD2 might be the D (6 bases). V lost 2 bases and J lost 0, with 21 bases in between. CDR3 length equals 19 residues. CDR1 is MGHRA and CDR2 is YSYEKL in the germline V gene. This chain's CDR3 is CASSQIFRASGVSTDTQYF. As DNA, the CDR3 is TGCGCCAGCAGCCAAATATTCCGGGCCTCGGGAGTGAGCACAGATACGCAGTATTTT.

This clone was counted between two and nine times. It is unclear where the CDR3 begins or ends on the DNA, so no DNA is shown, and the CDR3 is as TCRdb lists it. The chain uses TRBV2 and TRBJ2-3; TRBD1 is taken as the D call from the table, unchecked against the DNA. Looked up from germline, CDR1 is SNHLY and CDR2 is FYNNEI. The CDR3 is 15 residues long, counting both termini. CDR3 protein: CASSEEVVGQGTSYF.